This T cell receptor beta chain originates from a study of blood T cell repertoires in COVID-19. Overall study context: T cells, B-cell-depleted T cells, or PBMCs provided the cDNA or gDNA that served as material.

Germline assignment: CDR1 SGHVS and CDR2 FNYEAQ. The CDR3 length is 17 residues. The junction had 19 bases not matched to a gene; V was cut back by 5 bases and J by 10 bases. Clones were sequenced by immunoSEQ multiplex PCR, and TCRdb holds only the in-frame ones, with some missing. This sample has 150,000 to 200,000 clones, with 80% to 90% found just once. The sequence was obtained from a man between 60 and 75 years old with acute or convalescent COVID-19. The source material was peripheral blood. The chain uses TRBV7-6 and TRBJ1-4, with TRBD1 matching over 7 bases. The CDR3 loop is CASSPFRGDRFGAKLFF. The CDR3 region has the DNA TGTGCCAGCAGCCCCTTTAGGGGGGACAGATTTGGAGCAAAACTGTTTTTT.